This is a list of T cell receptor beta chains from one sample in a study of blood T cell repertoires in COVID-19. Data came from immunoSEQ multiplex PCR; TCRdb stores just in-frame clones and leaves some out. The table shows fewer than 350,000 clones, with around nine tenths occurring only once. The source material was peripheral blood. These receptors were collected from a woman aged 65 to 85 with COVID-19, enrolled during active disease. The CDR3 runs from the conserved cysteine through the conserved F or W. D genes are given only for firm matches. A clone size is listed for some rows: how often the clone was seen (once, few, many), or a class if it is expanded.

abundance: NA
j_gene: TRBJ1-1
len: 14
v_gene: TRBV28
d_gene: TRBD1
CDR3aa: CASSLGTENTEAFF
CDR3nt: TGTGCCAGCAGTTTGGGGACAGAGAACACTGAAGCTTTCTTT

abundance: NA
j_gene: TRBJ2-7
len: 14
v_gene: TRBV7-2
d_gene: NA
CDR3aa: CASSLGGVTYEQYF
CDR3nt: TGTGCCAGCAGCTTAGGGGGGGTCACCTACGAGCAGTACTTC

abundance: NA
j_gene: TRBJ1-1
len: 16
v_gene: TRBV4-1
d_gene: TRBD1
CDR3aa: CASSRAGQGATGQAFF
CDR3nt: TGCGCCAGCAGCCGGGCGGGACAGGGGGCTACGGGGCAAGCTTTCTTT

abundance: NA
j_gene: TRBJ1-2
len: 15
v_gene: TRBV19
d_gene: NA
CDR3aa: CASSSREVANYGYTF
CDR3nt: TGTGCCAGTAGTAGTCGGGAGGTAGCTAACTATGGCTACACCTTC

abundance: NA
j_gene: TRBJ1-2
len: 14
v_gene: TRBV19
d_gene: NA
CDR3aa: CASRPDSAYYGYTF
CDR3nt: TGTGCCAGTAGACCGGACAGCGCCTACTATGGCTACACCTTC

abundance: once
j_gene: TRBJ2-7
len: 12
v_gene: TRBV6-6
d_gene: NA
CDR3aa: CASTPGADEQYF
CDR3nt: TGTGCCAGCACCCCAGGAGCGGACGAGCAGTACTTC

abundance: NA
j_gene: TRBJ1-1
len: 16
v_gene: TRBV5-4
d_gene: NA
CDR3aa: CASSLGGHVTNTEAFF
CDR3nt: TGTGCCAGCAGCTTGGGGGGACACGTAACCAACACTGAAGCTTTCTTT

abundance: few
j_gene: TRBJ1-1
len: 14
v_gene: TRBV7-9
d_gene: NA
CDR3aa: CASSLVSMNTEAFF
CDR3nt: TGTGCCAGCAGCTTAGTTAGTATGAACACTGAAGCTTTCTTT

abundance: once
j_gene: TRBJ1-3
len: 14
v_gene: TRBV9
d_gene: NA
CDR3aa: CASSPRGTGNTKYF
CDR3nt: TGTGCCAGCAGCCCGCGGGGTACTGGAAACACCAAATATTTT

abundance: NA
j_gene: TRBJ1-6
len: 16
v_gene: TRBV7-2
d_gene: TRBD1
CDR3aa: CASSLTGPSYNSPLHF
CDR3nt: TGTGCCAGCAGCCTGACAGGGCCCTCCTATAATTCACCCCTCCACTTT

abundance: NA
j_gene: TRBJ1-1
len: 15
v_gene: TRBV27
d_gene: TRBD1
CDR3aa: CASSLFAGGAFPAFF
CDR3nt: TGTGCCAGCAGTTTATTCGCAGGGGGCGCGTTTCCAGCTTTCTTT

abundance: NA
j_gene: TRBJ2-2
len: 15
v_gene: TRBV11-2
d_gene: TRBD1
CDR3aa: CASSRDRANTGELFF
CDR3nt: TGTGCCAGCAGCAGAGACAGGGCGAACACCGGGGAGCTGTTTTTT

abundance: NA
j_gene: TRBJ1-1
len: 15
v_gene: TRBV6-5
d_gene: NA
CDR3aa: CASNMNQGRATEAFF
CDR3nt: TGTGCCAGCAATATGAATCAGGGGAGGGCCACTGAAGCTTTCTTT

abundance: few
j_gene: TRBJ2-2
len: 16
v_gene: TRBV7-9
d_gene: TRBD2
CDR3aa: CASSREGKRGSGELFF
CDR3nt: TGTGCCAGCAGCCGAGAGGGCAAGCGGGGGTCCGGGGAGCTGTTTTTT

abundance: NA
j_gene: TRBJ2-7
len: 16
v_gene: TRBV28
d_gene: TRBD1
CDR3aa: CASSFTPHRGAYEQYF
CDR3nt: TGTGCCAGCAGTTTTACCCCGCACAGGGGTGCCTACGAGCAGTACTTC

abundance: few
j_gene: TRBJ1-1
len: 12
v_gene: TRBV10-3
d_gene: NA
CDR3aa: CAISDSLTEAFF
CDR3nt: TGTGCCATCAGTGATAGCCTCACTGAAGCTTTCTTT

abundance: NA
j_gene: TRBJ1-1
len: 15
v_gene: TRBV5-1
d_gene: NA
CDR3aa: CASSLDRSVNTEAFF
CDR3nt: TGCGCCAGCAGCTTGGACAGGAGCGTAAACACTGAAGCTTTCTTT

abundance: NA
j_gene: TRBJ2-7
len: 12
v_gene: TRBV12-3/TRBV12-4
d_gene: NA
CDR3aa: CASSRDFYEQYF
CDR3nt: TGTGCCAGCAGTCGGGACTTCTACGAGCAGTACTTC

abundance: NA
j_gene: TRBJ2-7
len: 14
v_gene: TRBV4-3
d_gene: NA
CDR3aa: CASSQGSGDYEQYF
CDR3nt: TGCGCCAGCAGCCAGGGTTCGGGGGACTACGAGCAGTACTTC

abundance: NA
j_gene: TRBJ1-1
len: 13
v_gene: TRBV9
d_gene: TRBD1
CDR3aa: CASSHQGDTEAFF
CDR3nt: TGTGCCAGCAGTCATCAGGGGGACACTGAAGCTTTCTTT

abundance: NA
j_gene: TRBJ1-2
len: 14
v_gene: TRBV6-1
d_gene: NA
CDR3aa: CASSDNRATYGYTF
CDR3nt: TGTGCCAGCAGTGACAACAGGGCTACCTATGGCTACACCTTC

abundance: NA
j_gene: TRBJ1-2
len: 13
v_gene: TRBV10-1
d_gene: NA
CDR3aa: CASSESPGDGYTF
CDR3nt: TGCGCCAGCAGTGAGTCCCCAGGGGATGGCTACACCTTC

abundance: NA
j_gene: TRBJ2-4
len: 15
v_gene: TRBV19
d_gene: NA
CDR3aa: CASSISGGAWNIQYF
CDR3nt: TGTGCCAGTAGTATCTCTGGGGGGGCCTGGAACATTCAGTACTTC